This T cell receptor (beta chain) was identified during a study of shared clonotypes between healthy human individuals. In the study overall: Aged between 18 and 49, the donors were two women and a few men.

In the CD4+ fraction, cells were divided into CD45RA+ naive and CD45RA-negative memory subsets. Method: immunoSEQ multiplex PCR; TCRdb's copy keeps in-frame clones and lacks some. The data show roughly 2 million clones, roughly 94% seen once. The V end lost 3 bases, the J end lost 7 bases, and 10 bases lay between the germline ends. Germline-derived CDR1 and CDR2 are MDHEN and SYDVKM. The CDR3 is 13 residues long. Study-wide results and caveats: The diversity represented, both genetic and in exposure history, was limited by few donors.

As regards this clone: What it binds is unknown.

This chain joins TRBV28 and TRBJ2-1; D is uncertain. The clonotype comes from a man aged 18 to 29 in good health. Sequencing input: naive CD4+ T cells sorted from blood. Subset indicated: CD45RA+ positively selected. DNA for the CDR3: TGTGCCAGCAGTTTCCGAGCATGGAATGAGCAGTTCTTC. This codes for CASSFRAWNEQFF. Based on the CDR3 plus reference TRBV28 and TRBJ2-1, the full variable domain is DVKVTQSSRYLVKRTGEKVFLECVQDMDHENMFWYRQDPGLGLRLIYFSYDVKMKEKGDIPEGYSVSREKKERFSLILESASTNQTSMYLCASSFRAWNEQFFGPGTRLTVL.